This TCR beta chain originates from a study of post-analysis software for immune sequencing data. Findings of the study overall: Controls showed lower frequencies than patients for several TRBV segments, and TRBV5-6, TRBV5-1 and TRBV20-1 were among these. Those with multiple sclerosis, the patient group, showed significantly lower normalized Chao1 diversity than controls.

The V gene's germline CDR1 is SGHAT and CDR2 FQNNGV. The CDR3 consists of 13 residues. The germline V and J ends were trimmed by 7 bases and 4 bases, with 13 bases remaining between them. Concerning this clonotype itself: Its target is unknown.

Unique-molecular-identifier-tagged TCR beta cDNA libraries were used. TCRdb passed the PCR reads through MiXCR, listing each CDR3 protein once. The top ten clones hold roughly 6% of a sample with around 500,000 distinct CDR3 sequences, under 40% of them seen once. This clonotype was obtained from a girl aged 2-17 years with multiple sclerosis. V is TRBV11-2 and J is TRBJ2-5; possible D gene TRBD2, 6 bases. Sequences were obtained from blood. CDR3 sequence (DNA): TGTGCCAGCAAGGTGGAGGGAGGAGAGACCCAGTACTTC. Its translation: CASKVEGGETQYF. The full variable domain, in which reference TRBV11-2 and TRBJ2-5 provide the parts outside the CDR3, is EAGVAQSPRYKIIEKRQSVAFWCNPISGHATLYWYQQILGQGPKLLIQFQNNGVVDDSQLPKDRFSAERLKGVDSTLKIQPAKLEDSAVYLCASKVEGGETQYFGPGTRLLVL.